The 10 T cell receptor beta chains listed next were all sequenced from one sample in a study of blood T cell repertoires in COVID-19. This table comes from immunoSEQ multiplex PCR, and its TCRdb copy is limited to in-frame clones, with some not included. The table records hundreds of thousands of clones, more than 75% of them present only once. Sequencing input: peripheral blood. These receptors were taken from a man aged 70-80 years with acute or convalescent COVID-19.

The chain links TRBV19 to TRBJ1-5, with D possibly TRBD1 on 5 matching bases. Germline CDR1 is LNHDA and CDR2 is SQIVND (reference sequence). The V end was cut by 3 bases, the J end by 3 bases, with 9 bases between. This CDR3 contains 14 residues. The CDR3 DNA sequence: TGTGCCAGTAGTATGGGGGGGACCAATCAGCCCCAGCATTTT. The encoded protein is CASSMGGTNQPQHF.

This clone was detected only once. This chain joins TRBV29-1 and TRBJ1-1; 9 positions agree with TRBD1. Germline V gene data show CDR1 as SQVTM and CDR2 as ANQGSEA. Germline trimming cut 4 bases from V and 0 bases from J; bases unmatched to any gene: 3. This CDR3 is 14 amino acids long. CDR3 DNA sequence: TGCAGCGTTGGGGGACAGGGCATGAACACTGAAGCTTTCTTT. Amino acids: CSVGGQGMNTEAFF.

This clone turned up a few times. The genes are TRBV11-1 and TRBJ1-1, with TRBD1 as a possible D gene (5 bases). Germline values: CDR1 SGHAT, CDR2 FQDESV (reference sequence). The CDR3 sequence is 13 residues long. V lost 8 bases and J lost 3, with 13 bases in between. The CDR3 region is CASGAQGYTEAFF. CDR3 nucleotides: TGTGCCAGCGGGGCCCAAGGGTACACTGAAGCTTTCTTT.

This chain connects TRBV19 to TRBJ2-5, with a weak D call TRBD1 (5 bases). Trimming pared 5 bases from V and 5 bases from J, leaving 15 bases between. Germline CDR1 is LNHDA and CDR2 is SQIVND (reference sequence). The CDR3 is 14 residues long. CDR3 bases: TGTGCCAGTAGTGTCGGACATCTGACGGAGACCCAGTACTTC. Protein: CASSVGHLTETQYF.

The CDR3 is CASLTGGGTEAFF. CDR3 DNA: TGTGCCAGCCTGACGGGTGGTGGCACTGAAGCTTTCTTT. The rearrangement links TRBV25-1 to TRBJ1-1; D gene unclear. Germline values: CDR1 MGHDK, CDR2 SYGVNS. The CDR3 is 13 amino acids. Trimming removed 8 bases from V and 4 bases from J, with 14 bases in between.

The gene calls are TRBV5-1 and TRBJ2-5, with TRBD1 identical over 8 bases. The V gene end was trimmed by 4 bases and the J gene end by 3 bases; junction bases not matched to a gene: 5. This CDR3 comprises 14 residues. CDR1 is SGHRS, CDR2 YFSETQ, per germline. The CDR3 nucleotides are TGCGCCAGCAGCCATGACAGGGGAAAAGAGACCCAGTACTTC. This encodes CASSHDRGKETQYF.

The rearrangement joins TRBV6-6 to TRBJ2-7, with TRBD2 matching 7 bases. The CDR3 contains 15 residues. Germline CDR1 MNHNY, CDR2 SVGAGI (reference sequence). J lost 1 base, V lost 0 bases, and 3 bases had no gene match. CDR3 DNA sequence: TGTGCCAGCAGTTACTCGGGGGGGGATTCCTACGAGCAGTACTTC. Protein product: CASSYSGGDSYEQYF.

The genes are TRBV7-8 and TRBJ1-3; a possible D gene is TRBD1 (5 bases). The CDR3 length is 15 residues. Germline CDR1 and CDR2: SGHVS and FQNEAQ. Trimming took 1 base from V and 4 from J, leaving 11 bases between them. The CDR3 sequence: CASSLGQGGGNTIYF. As DNA, the CDR3 is TGTGCCAGCAGCTTAGGGCAGGGTGGAGGAAACACCATATATTTT.

The chain couples TRBV7-9 to TRBJ1-4; 7 positions agree with TRBD1. This CDR3 region has 14 residues. V shed 5 bases, J shed 5 bases, and the junction held 5 bases outside the gene matches. Germline CDR1 and CDR2: SEHNR and FQNEAQ (reference sequence). This CDR3 is CASSRGTANEKLFF. The CDR3 DNA reads as TGTGCCAGCAGCCGCGGGACAGCGAATGAAAAACTGTTTTTT.

The V and J genes are TRBV28 and TRBJ1-1; D is ambiguous. Trimming cost V 10 bases and J 7 bases, with 19 bases left between them. This CDR3 region has 13 residues. Germline lookup yields CDR1 MDHEN and CDR2 SYDVKM. As DNA, the CDR3 is TGTGCCACCCATGGTGGTCATGGCTTTGAAGCTTTCTTT. It yields the protein CATHGGHGFEAFF.